Shown below are 3 T cell receptor beta chains from a single sample sequenced in a study of regulatory T cells in long-lasting Graves disease (dated by TCRdb to about 2021). Sample time point, as interpreted from the label and publication: newly diagnosed GD, antithyroid drugs for less than 3 months. RNA was extracted from PBMCs in TRIzol for both TCR sequencing and RNA sequencing. The method behind the library was multiplex PCR. Sequenced on an Illumina HiSeq 4000. TCR beta libraries were built with iRepertoire HTBI primers and Arm-PCR amplification of CDR3 regions. TCRdb reprocessed the public reads (quality trimming at Q25 with fastp, clone calling with MiXCR) and kept in-frame beta chains. Under each unique CDR3 protein, matching rows form one entry showing the most common genes and DNA. For this sample the table gives a few hundred thousand distinct CDR3 sequences, of which approximately 18% were detected only once. Of the sample, roughly 12% is held by the ten largest clones.

These same records also appear under a second study, on T cells in Graves' hyperthyroidism and ophthalmopathy.

This specimen was peripheral blood mononuclear cells (PBMCs), taken at new diagnosis, from a patient treated with antithyroid drugs. Receptor source: a woman aged 25 to 39 with Graves disease. Donor details come from another sample of the same person, matched by shared clones.

At least ten counts were recorded for this clonotype. The V gene is TRBV10-1, the J gene TRBJ2-3; 8 nucleotides line up with TRBD2. The length of the CDR3 is 16 residues. Unmatched junction bases numbered 8, after V lost 5 bases and J lost 1 base. Germline V gives CDR1 WNHNN, CDR2 SYGVQD (reference sequence). DNA of the CDR3: TGCGCCAGCAGTACGTATAGCGGGGACCGCACAGATACGCAGTATTTT. Its protein product is CASSTYSGDRTDTQYF.

This clonotype was counted a few times. A far bigger clonotype differs at one base, so this is likely a read error. The rearrangement uses TRBV4-2 and TRBJ2-5; D is possibly TRBD1 or TRBD2 (5 bases each). Trimming removed 3 bases at V and 1 base at J, with 6 bases between. In germline, CDR1 is LGHNA, CDR2 YNFKEQ. The CDR3 covers 13 residues. The CDR3 loop reads CASSHGTQETQYF. The DNA of the CDR3 is TGTGCCAGCAGCCATGGGACCCAAGAGACCCAGTACTTC.

Ten or more counts support this clonotype. At one of its ends the junction is not consistent with the germline gene, which may arise from a read error. This chain uses TRBV28 with TRBJ2-7; D is unresolved. The germline CDR1 and CDR2 sequences are MDHEN and SYDVKM. The CDR3 loop spans 11 amino acids. Here the CDR3 reads CASSEGRQALF. The CDR3 region has the DNA TGTGCCAGCAGTGAAGGGCGACAAGCTTTGTTC.